These 22 T cell receptor beta chains share one sample of origin, sequenced in a study of blood T cell repertoires in COVID-19. This table comes from immunoSEQ multiplex PCR, and its TCRdb copy is limited to in-frame clones, with some not included. The data hold 90,000 or so clones, with around 88% observed a single time. Sequencing used peripheral blood. Source of these receptors: a woman aged 55 to 70 with COVID-19, enrolled during active disease.

In its sample, this clone was seen once. This chain links TRBV11-2 with TRBJ2-7; D perhaps matches TRBD2 (6 bases). From germline, CDR1 is SGHAT and CDR2 FQNNGV. The CDR3 loop spans 15 amino acids. Trimming shortened V by 5 bases and J by 4 bases, and 18 bases separated the two germline ends. The CDR3 DNA follows: TGTGCCAGCAGCCCTGCCCTGTGGAGGGGTTACGAGCAGTACTTC. Amino acid sequence: CASSPALWRGYEQYF.

This clone is a singleton in its sample. The chain uses TRBV29-1 and TRBJ1-3, with 8 nucleotides matching TRBD1. The CDR3 has 14 residues. The V gene's germline CDR1 is SQVTM and CDR2 ANQGSEA. The V segment lost 7 bases and the J segment 1 base; nucleotides outside the gene matches: 6. CDR3 amino acids: CSGWDRSSGNTIYF. CDR3 coding DNA: TGCAGCGGGTGGGACAGGTCTTCTGGAAACACCATATATTTT.

CDR3 in amino acids: CASSFGRTWETQYF. The CDR3 DNA reads TGTGCCAGCAGCTTTGGACGGACTTGGGAGACCCAGTACTTC. This sequence joins TRBV7-2 and TRBJ2-5; weak D call: TRBD2 (5 bases). Trimming pared 3 bases from V and 5 bases from J, leaving 13 bases between. The germline CDR1 and CDR2 sequences are SGHTA and FQGNSA. The CDR3 is made up of 14 amino acids. The full variable domain, rest sourced from reference TRBV7-2 and TRBJ2-5, is GAGVSQSPSNKVTEKGKDVELRCDPISGHTALYWYRQSLGQGLEFLIYFQGNSAPDKSGLPSDRFSAERTGGSVSTLTIQRTQQEDSAVYLCASSFGRTWETQYFGPGTRLLVL.

This clone was found once. The chain has TRBV2 and TRBJ2-5, with TRBD2 matching 8 bases. The J segment lost 5 bases and the V segment lost 7 bases, leaving 12 bases of the junction unmatched. Germline CDR1 is SNHLY and CDR2 is FYNNEI. This CDR3 has 15 residues. The CDR3 protein is CASNTAGGALETQYF. In DNA form, the CDR3 reads TGTGCCAGCAACACCGCCGGGGGGGCCCTGGAGACCCAGTACTTC.

V gene TRBV7-3 combines with J gene TRBJ2-1; the match to TRBD1 covers 9 bases. Germline trimming cut 4 bases from V and 7 bases from J; bases unmatched to any gene: 8. This CDR3 is built from 15 residues. CDR1 is SGHTA, CDR2 FQGTGA, per germline. CDR3 protein: CASSYRDRDINEQFF. For the CDR3, the DNA is TGTGCCAGCAGCTATAGGGACAGGGACATTAATGAGCAGTTCTTC. The full variable domain, completed using reference TRBV7-3 and TRBJ2-1, is GAGVSQTPSNKVTEKGKYVELRCDPISGHTALYWYRQSLGQGPEFLIYFQGTGAADDSGLPNDRFFAVRPEGSVSTLKIQRTERGDSAVYLCASSYRDRDINEQFFGPGTRLTVL.

This clone was seen only a few times. The junction differs from germline at one of its ends, possibly a read error. The chain recombines TRBV3-1 (or the pseudogene TRBV3-2) with TRBJ2-1; 7 nucleotides line up with TRBD2. Germline CDR1 LGHDT, CDR2 YNNKEL (reference sequence). The CDR3 contains 15 residues. CDR3 region: CASSLAGTIYDEQFF. The CDR3 region has the DNA TGTGCCAGCAGTCTAGCCGGGACTATCTACGATGAGCAGTTCTTC.

Only one count was recorded for this clone. Here the CDR3 reads CASSFGGAGANVLTF. The CDR3 region has the DNA TGTGCCAGCAGTTTCGGGGGGGCTGGGGCCAACGTCCTGACTTTC. J is TRBJ2-6 and V is TRBV27; TRBD2 agrees at 8 bases. V shed 3 bases and J 2 bases; nucleotides not matched to a gene: 0. This CDR3 is 15 amino acids long. Germline loops: CDR1 MNHEY, CDR2 SMNVEV (reference sequence).

The gene calls are TRBV4-2 and TRBJ1-5; TRBD1 aligns across 7 bases. V lost 2 bases to trimming and J lost 0 bases; unmatched junction nucleotides: 4. The CDR3 runs 16 residues. CDR1 LGHNA and CDR2 YNFKEQ come from the germline V gene. CDR3 in DNA: TGTGCCAGCAGCCAAACCGGGACAGATAGCAATCAGCCCCAGCATTTT. Translating it yields CASSQTGTDSNQPQHF.

This rearrangement joins TRBV28 to TRBJ1-4; D gene unclear. The CDR3 totals 12 residues. V shed 3 bases and J shed 12 bases, with 11 bases lying between them. Germline lookup yields CDR1 MDHEN and CDR2 SYDVKM. The CDR3 sequence: CASSLVGRELFF. The CDR3 nucleotides read TGTGCCAGCAGTTTGGTGGGGAGGGAACTGTTTTTT.

In DNA, the CDR3 is TGTGCCAGCAGCGCGCACCGCGGGACTACGCTGTCCGGGGAGCTGTTTTTT. Translated, it gives CASSAHRGTTLSGELFF. V usage is TRBV25-1 and J usage is TRBJ2-2; 7 bases align to TRBD2. This CDR3 has 17 residues. The V segment lost 6 bases and the J segment 6 bases; nucleotides outside the gene matches: 16. CDR1 is MGHDK and CDR2 is SYGVNS in the germline V gene. Full variable domain (outside the CDR3, taken from reference TRBV25-1 and TRBJ2-2): EADIYQTPRYLVIGTGKKITLECSQTMGHDKMYWYQQDPGMELHLIHYSYGVNSTEKGDLSSESTVSRIRTEHFPLTLESARPSHTSQYLCASSAHRGTTLSGELFFGEGSRLTVL.

This clone was observed a few times. The rearrangement links TRBV9 to TRBJ1-6, with unresolved D. With 0 bases removed from V and 8 bases from J, the gap between germline ends came to 6 bases. Looked up from germline, CDR1 is SGDLS and CDR2 is YYNGEE. This CDR3 comprises 13 residues. The CDR3 spells CASSVGVDSPLHF. The CDR3 nucleotides are TGTGCCAGCAGCGTAGGCGTCGATTCACCCCTCCACTTT.

The CDR3 DNA is TGCGCCAGCAGCTTGGCAGAGGGCCCTGAAGCTTTCTTT. Protein product: CASSLAEGPEAFF. The gene calls are TRBV5-1 and TRBJ1-1; D unresolved. The CDR3 is made up of 13 amino acids. Trimming cost V 0 bases and J 6 bases, with 9 bases left between them. Germline CDR1 reads SGHRS; CDR2 reads YFSETQ.

J is TRBJ1-6 and V is TRBV25-1, with D maybe TRBD1 (6 bases). V lost 4 bases, J lost 1 base, and 14 bases lay in between. From germline, CDR1 is MGHDK and CDR2 SYGVNS. The CDR3 totals 17 residues. The CDR3: CASSGQGFGSYNSPLHF. DNA for the CDR3: TGTGCCAGCAGTGGGCAGGGGTTTGGGTCCTATAATTCACCCCTCCACTTT.

CDR3 loop: CASRRTSGQGYNSPLHF. The CDR3 nucleotides read TGTGCCAGCAGGAGGACGTCCGGCCAGGGCTATAATTCACCCCTCCACTTT. The chain has TRBV25-1 and TRBJ1-6; D is possibly TRBD1 (5 bases). The CDR3 totals 17 residues. Germline CDR1 MGHDK, CDR2 SYGVNS. V was shortened by 6 bases and J by 3 bases, with 18 bases between the two germline ends.

The rearrangement uses TRBV19 and TRBJ1-4; TRBD1 aligns across 7 bases. Germline V gene sequence: CDR1 LNHDA, CDR2 SQIVND (reference sequence). With 10 bases clipped from V and 5 bases from J, the junction kept 7 bases outside the gene matches. The CDR3 runs to 13 residues. CDR3 in amino acids: CATGDRVNEKLFF. DNA for the CDR3: TGTGCCACCGGAGACAGGGTAAATGAAAAACTGTTTTTT. The full variable domain, completed using reference TRBV19 and TRBJ1-4, is DGGITQSPKYLFRKEGQNVTLSCEQNLNHDAMYWYRQDPGQGLRLIYYSQIVNDFQKGDIAEGYSVSREKKESFPLTVTSAQKNPTAFYLCATGDRVNEKLFFGSGTQLSVL.

The chain joins TRBV9 to TRBJ1-1; D not certain. Germline V gives CDR1 SGDLS, CDR2 YYNGEE. V lost 6 bases, J lost 2 bases, and 17 bases lay in between. The CDR3 covers 15 residues. Written as DNA, the CDR3 is TGTGCCAGCAACGTCAATGGCAGGTACAACACTGAAGCTTTCTTT. It codes for CASNVNGRYNTEAFF. The entire variable domain, with the rest obtained from reference TRBV9 and TRBJ1-1, is as follows: DSGVTQTPKHLITATGQRVTLRCSPRSGDLSVYWYQQSLDQGLQFLIQYYNGEERAKGNILERFSAQQFPDLHSELNLSSLELGDSALYFCASNVNGRYNTEAFFGQGTRLTVV.

The genes are TRBV12-3 or TRBV12-4 and TRBJ2-1, with D maybe TRBD2 (6 bases). This CDR3 has 12 residues. Trimming left V 2 bases short and J 10 bases short, with 9 bases between. The CDR3: CASSLSGREQFF. In DNA, the CDR3 is TGTGCCAGCAGTTTATCAGGGAGGGAGCAGTTCTTC.

The chain uses TRBV13 and TRBJ1-1; no definite D call. Germline CDR1 is PRHDT and CDR2 is FYEKMQ (reference sequence). The V and J ends lost 2 bases and 1 base respectively, with 5 bases between them. The CDR3 loop spans 13 amino acids. Written as DNA, the CDR3 is TGTGCCAGCAGCTTACTCCGGAACACTGAAGCTTTCTTT. Its protein product is CASSLLRNTEAFF.

CDR3 protein: CASSQDVRRGTQYF. The CDR3 DNA sequence: TGTGCCAGCAGCCAAGACGTTCGCAGGGGTACGCAGTATTTT. V is TRBV4-2 and J is TRBJ2-3; a possible D gene is TRBD1 (6 bases). CDR3 size: 14 residues. The germline gives CDR1 LGHNA, CDR2 YNFKEQ. V lost 0 bases to trimming and J lost 8 bases, with 12 bases between them.

The V gene is TRBV6-6, the J gene TRBJ1-2; the match to TRBD1 covers 9 bases. The CDR3 loop spans 13 amino acids. Germline V gives CDR1 MNHNY, CDR2 SVGAGI (reference sequence). J gave up 8 bases and V 4 bases, and 5 bases lay outside the gene matches. The CDR3 DNA reads TGTGCCAGCAGTTTAGGGACAGGGAAGGGCTACACCTTC. Amino acids: CASSLGTGKGYTF.

This chain connects TRBV5-1 to TRBJ2-3; TRBD1 matches 7 bases. Looked up from germline, CDR1 is SGHRS and CDR2 is YFSETQ. V was pared by 0 bases and J by 3 bases, with 16 bases of the junction left unmatched. The CDR3 is 19 amino acids. The CDR3 DNA follows: TGCGCCAGCAGCTTGGCCCCACCGACAGGGACCTCAACGACAGATACGCAGTATTTT. Residues: CASSLAPPTGTSTTDTQYF.

The CDR3 DNA reads TGTGCCAGCAGTTTATTTTCTCGACAGGGGATAAGCACAGATACGCAGTATTTT. It codes for CASSLFSRQGISTDTQYF. The chain combines TRBV27 with TRBJ2-3; 8 bases are a match to TRBD1. CDR1 and CDR2 from the germline V gene are MNHEY and SMNVEV (reference sequence). J gave up 0 bases and V 1 base, and 9 bases lay outside the gene matches. CDR3 length equals 18 residues.